A single T cell receptor beta chain is shown here with its context. The specificity of this receptor is unknown. No per-base quality is available; no much larger clone lies one base away. The data were obtained in a study of T cells after yellow fever vaccination (dated by TCRdb to between 2017 and 2020). Some background on the complete study: Libraries from fractions with low cell numbers were prepared with the SMART-Seq v4 Ultra Low Input RNA kit. Bulk TCR alpha and beta repertoires were sequenced longitudinally to track T-cell clones before and after primary and booster YFV17D yellow fever vaccination. The cohort comprised two healthy male donors, one aged 18 to 30 and one aged 30 to 40 years. Blood was collected at multiple timepoints before and after primary and secondary immunization, and bulk PBMC replicates and cell subsets were isolated.

This sample's treatment or condition label indicates: live attenuated yellow fever vaccine strain. Two biological replicates of bulk PBMCs were collected at each blood-draw timepoint. PBMCs were isolated from peripheral blood using a standard Ficoll-Paque protocol. TriZol was used to extract RNA from bulk PBMCs, from CD4 and CD8 fractions, and from dextramer-positive and dextramer-negative fractions. V loses 6 bases at its end and J loses 5 bases; junction bases beyond the gene matches: 8. Measured from the cysteine to the phenylalanine, the CDR3 is 14 residues long. Kept here is only the CDR3 DNA, which spans 42 bases and is read in frame from base 1. The investigation overall reported the following: Because abundant contaminating clonotypes from the bulk population could be contained in FACS-sorted repertoires, computational filtering was required. A small fraction of clonotypes appeared in both the CD4 and CD8 compartments, likely as a result of convergent recombination. Most clones expanded after primary vaccination were re-detected after the booster (approximately 96% of CD4 and approximately 85% of CD8), suggesting broad memory maintenance. Because only two donors were included in the study, the extent to which the findings can be generalized is limited. The secondary T-cell response was found to be weaker but faster than the primary response, with a peak reached on day 5 rather than on day 15.

Sequenced using an Illumina NovaSeq 6000. Synthesis of TCR cDNA relied on 5'RACE template switching, a step that introduced a universal primer site along with unique molecular identifiers. cDNA synthesis was primed from both the TCR alpha and TCR beta constant segments. Libraries were amplified in two PCR steps, with sample barcodes and sequencing adapters added in the second step. Sequencing of the libraries was done on either Illumina HiSeq 2500 (2x100 bp) or NovaSeq (2x150 bp). Regarding the original processing steps: MIGEC handled demultiplexing of reads and collapsing into UMI consensus sequences, while MiXCR performed V(D)J alignment. Vaccine-responding clonotypes were defined with edgeR using replicate PBMC samples, requiring FDR below 0.01 and a log2 fold change above 5 up to day 15. Each bulk clonotype received a CD4 or CD8 identity based on whether the sequenced CD4 or CD8 repertoire contained that clonotype at higher abundance. The public reads were run again by TCRdb, first through fastp at Q25 and then through MiXCR, and only productive beta chains were kept. CDR3 protein duplicates are merged, each entry listing the most common genes and DNA. Here the V and J calls rest on TCRdb's processing, not on the authors' analysis. The sample contains 200,000 to 300,000 distinct CDR3 sequences, 3.6% of them found a single time. Around 19% of the sample belongs to the ten largest clones.

The clonotype comes from a man aged 18-30 years who received the YFV17D yellow fever vaccine. In this chain, TRBV12-3 or TRBV12-4 is recombined with TRBJ1-1, with TRBD1 identical over 8 junction bases. This specimen was PBMCs, taken 15 days after the yellow fever booster vaccination. The CDR3: CASRPRQGRTEAFF. The base sequence is TGTGCCAGCAGACCGAGACAGGGGAGGACTGAAGCTTTCTTT.